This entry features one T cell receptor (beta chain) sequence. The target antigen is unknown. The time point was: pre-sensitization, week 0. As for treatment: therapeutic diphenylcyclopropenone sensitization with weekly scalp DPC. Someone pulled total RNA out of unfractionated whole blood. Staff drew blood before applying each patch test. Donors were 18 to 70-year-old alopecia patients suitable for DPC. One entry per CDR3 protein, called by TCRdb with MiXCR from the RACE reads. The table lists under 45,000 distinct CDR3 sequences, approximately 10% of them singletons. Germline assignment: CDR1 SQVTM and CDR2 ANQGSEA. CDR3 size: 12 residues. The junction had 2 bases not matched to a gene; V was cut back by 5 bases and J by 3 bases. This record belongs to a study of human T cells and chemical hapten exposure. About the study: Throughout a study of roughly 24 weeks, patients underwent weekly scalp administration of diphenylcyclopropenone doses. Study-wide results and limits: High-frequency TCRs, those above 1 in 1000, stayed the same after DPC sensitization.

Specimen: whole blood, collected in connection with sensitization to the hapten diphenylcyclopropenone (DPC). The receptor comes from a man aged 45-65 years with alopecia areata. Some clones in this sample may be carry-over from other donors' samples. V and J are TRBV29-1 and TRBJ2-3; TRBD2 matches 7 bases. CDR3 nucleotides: TGCAGCGTTACCGGGAGGACAGATACGCAGTATTTT. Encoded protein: CSVTGRTDTQYF.